This entry lists 29 T cell receptor beta chains sequenced from one sample in a study of beta chain features in type 1 diabetes. Of the isolated RNA, all was reverse transcribed, and so the sequenced material was expressed TCRB transcripts. Repertoires were generated with immunoSEQ multiplex PCR, while TCRdb's copy carries only in-frame clones and drops some. This sample has 250,000 to 350,000 clones, with over 11% found just once. Study-wide results and limits: TCRB CDR3s from Type 1 diabetes patients were moderately but significantly shorter in all four CD4+ subsets.

Their antigens remain unidentified. Sequenced: naive CD4+ T cells from blood. These receptors were collected from a man aged 25 to 40 with type 1 diabetes.

This clone was found a few times. V usage is TRBV20-1 and J usage is TRBJ2-2; D unresolved. The germline V gene encodes CDR1 DFQATT and CDR2 SNEGSKA (reference sequence). CDR3 length: 11 residues. Trimming stripped 4 bases from V and 4 bases from J, with 4 bases between. The DNA of the CDR3 is TGCAGTGCTATTAGCACCGGGGAGCTGTTTTTT. It specifies CSAISTGELFF.

Turning to this clone: At the DNA level, this CDR3 is encoded by other sequences in the same sample as well. CDR3 in amino acids: CSVGAGSTDTQYF. DNA of the CDR3: TGCAGCGTTGGGGCGGGAAGCACAGATACGCAGTATTTT. The chain employs TRBV29-1 and TRBJ2-3; TRBD2 might be the D (6 bases). The CDR3 is 13 amino acids. Germline V gives CDR1 SQVTM, CDR2 ANQGSEA. V dropped 4 bases and J dropped 0 bases, with 8 bases sitting between them.

This clone was observed a handful of times. The V gene is TRBV28, the J gene TRBJ2-7, with D possibly being TRBD2 (6 bases). The CDR3 extends over 11 amino acids. Germline CDR1 and CDR2: MDHEN and SYDVKM. The V end lost 4 bases, the J end lost 7 bases, and 8 bases lay between the germline ends. The DNA for the CDR3 is TGTGCCAGCAGTTGGAGGGGAGAGCAGTACTTC. It codes for CASSWRGEQYF.

This sequence joins TRBV4-3 and TRBJ1-1; D remains unclear. Per germline, CDR1 LGHNA and CDR2 YSLEER. V lost 0 bases and J 11 bases, leaving 16 bases between the germline ends. This CDR3 region has 14 residues. The CDR3 protein is CASSQETSGSGAFF. The CDR3 nucleotides read TGCGCCAGCAGCCAAGAGACTAGCGGGAGTGGGGCTTTCTTT.

The V and J genes are TRBV19 and TRBJ2-2; D remains ambiguous. V lost 7 bases to trimming and J lost 1 base, with 10 bases between them. The CDR3 extends over 14 amino acids. Germline values: CDR1 LNHDA, CDR2 SQIVND (reference sequence). This CDR3 reads CASKLDQNTGELFF. CDR3 in DNA: TGTGCCAGTAAGCTAGACCAGAACACCGGGGAGCTGTTTTTT.

This chain links TRBV7-2 with TRBJ2-3, with 10 positions matching TRBD2. V was pared by 1 base and J by 2 bases, with 9 bases of the junction left unmatched. The germline gives CDR1 SGHTA, CDR2 FQGNSA. This CDR3 is 18 amino acids long. CDR3 nucleotides: TGTGCCAGCAGCTTAGATCGGCCTAGCGGGAGTCCCACAGATACGCAGTATTTT. Encoded protein: CASSLDRPSGSPTDTQYF.

This chain connects TRBV5-1 to TRBJ2-7; 10 bases line up with TRBD1. The CDR3 consists of 15 residues. The V segment lost 3 bases and the J segment 6 bases; nucleotides outside the gene matches: 9. CDR1 is SGHRS and CDR2 is YFSETQ in the germline V gene. CDR3 residues: CASSSMGTGASEQYF. Written as DNA, the CDR3 is TGCGCCAGCAGCTCCATGGGGACAGGGGCCTCCGAGCAGTACTTC.

The rearrangement uses TRBV28 and TRBJ2-2; D is unclear. V was trimmed by 5 bases and J by 2 bases, leaving 6 bases between them. The CDR3 is 13 amino acids. Germline CDR1 and CDR2: MDHEN and SYDVKM. CDR3 sequence reads: CASSTLNTGELFF. The CDR3 DNA follows: TGTGCCAGCAGTACACTAAACACCGGGGAGCTGTTTTTT.

This clone was seen a handful of times. CDR3 protein: CASSEQREASLYEQYF. CDR3 coding DNA: TGTGCCAGCAGTGAACAGCGGGAGGCCTCTCTTTACGAGCAGTACTTC. The V call is TRBV2, the J call TRBJ2-7; 9 positions agree with TRBD2. In germline, CDR1 is SNHLY, CDR2 FYNNEI. The CDR3 runs 16 residues. V lost 2 bases to trimming and J lost 4 bases; unmatched junction nucleotides: 9.

V gene TRBV9 combines with J gene TRBJ2-2; TRBD1 is a possible D gene (6 bases). Trimming removed 0 bases from V and 4 bases from J, with 13 bases in between. This CDR3 spans 16 amino acids. CDR1 is SGDLS, CDR2 YYNGEE, per germline. The CDR3 nucleotides are TGTGCCAGCAGCGTAGATACAGGGATTTCCACCGGGGAGCTGTTTTTT. It encodes CASSVDTGISTGELFF.

In its sample, this clone was seen a few times. The rearrangement uses TRBV10-3 and TRBJ2-1; TRBD2 matches at 8 bases. CDR1 and CDR2 from the germline V gene are ENHRY and SYGVKD. There are 14 residues in the CDR3. V trimming: 8 bases; J trimming: 4 bases; junction bases outside the gene matches: 7. The CDR3 reads CAIGTSGTYNEQFF. The CDR3 bases are TGTGCCATCGGGACTAGTGGTACGTACAATGAGCAGTTCTTC.

This clone appeared a few times. This chain links TRBV27 with TRBJ2-1, with 9 bases matching TRBD2. The CDR3 is made up of 15 amino acids. Germline V CDR1 and CDR2: MNHEY, SMNVEV (reference sequence). Trimming cost V 5 bases and J 5 bases; bases outside gene matches: 7. In DNA form, the CDR3 reads TGTGCCAGCAGTCTCGGGACTAGCCCCGACAATGAGCAGTTCTTC. It is translated as CASSLGTSPDNEQFF.

CDR3 residues: CAWSLSSGPYNEQFF. DNA of the CDR3: TGTGCCTGGAGTCTTTCTAGCGGGCCCTACAATGAGCAGTTCTTC. The chain combines TRBV30 with TRBJ2-1; 8 bases are shared with TRBD2. V lost 2 bases, J lost 2 bases, and 5 bases stayed unmatched. CDR3 size: 15 residues. In germline, CDR1 is GTSNPN, CDR2 SVGIG (reference sequence).

The chain joins TRBV6-1 to TRBJ2-7, with 8 bases lining up with TRBD1. This CDR3 has 15 residues. CDR1 is MNHNS, CDR2 SASEGT, per germline. V shed 1 base, J shed 6 bases, and the junction held 8 bases outside the gene matches. The chain's CDR3 is CASSEGTGLRREQYF. The DNA for the CDR3 is TGTGCCAGCAGTGAAGGGACAGGGCTCCGGCGCGAGCAGTACTTC.

This clone turned up a few times. V and J are TRBV25-1 and TRBJ1-1; TRBD1 aligns across 7 bases. The CDR3 runs 15 residues. Per the germline V gene, CDR1 is MGHDK and CDR2 is SYGVNS. The junction had 10 bases not matched to a gene; V was cut back by 4 bases and J by 5 bases. The CDR3, as DNA: TGTGCCAGCAGTGCCCATGTGACAGGGACGACTGAAGCTTTCTTT. It yields the protein CASSAHVTGTTEAFF.

This clone was recorded a few times. The chain combines TRBV2 with TRBJ1-2, with 8 bases that match TRBD1. The CDR3 is made up of 14 amino acids. Germline V gene data show CDR1 as SNHLY and CDR2 as FYNNEI. With V trimmed by 4 bases and J by 6 bases, 7 bases remained unmatched. CDR3 amino acids: CASSGTGLFNGYTF. DNA for the CDR3: TGTGCCAGCAGTGGGACAGGGCTTTTTAATGGCTACACCTTC.

This clone came up a few times. CDR3 loop: CASISGTGYESVYEQYF. The CDR3 region has the DNA TGTGCCAGCATCTCCGGGACAGGGTATGAGTCGGTCTACGAGCAGTACTTC. This chain joins TRBV28 and TRBJ2-7; 9 bases fit TRBD1. The germline gives CDR1 MDHEN, CDR2 SYDVKM. The trim removed 7 bases at V and 3 bases at J, leaving 16 bases unmatched. The CDR3 is 17 residues long.

The V and J genes are TRBV7-3 and TRBJ2-3; perhaps TRBD2 as D (5 bases). Deletions cut 5 bases from V and 0 bases from J, with 12 bases between. Germline CDR1 reads SGHTA; CDR2 reads FQGTGA. CDR3 length equals 15 residues. This chain's CDR3 is CASSPSSGSTDTQYF. The CDR3 DNA is TGTGCCAGCAGCCCATCTTCGGGAAGCACAGATACGCAGTATTTT.

The chain couples TRBV20-1 to TRBJ1-4; D gene uncertain. CDR3 length: 11 residues. The V gene's germline CDR1 is DFQATT and CDR2 SNEGSKA (reference sequence). V was clipped by 7 bases and J by 5 bases, with 8 bases between them. CDR3 nucleotides: TGCAGTGTCCGGGTGAATGAAAAACTGTTTTTT. Translation: CSVRVNEKLFF.

This clone was found once. One junction end disagrees with the germline gene, perhaps due to a read error. The chain joins TRBV7-7 to TRBJ2-1, with 12 bases matching TRBD2. Germline CDR1 and CDR2: SSHAT and FNYEAQ (reference sequence). The CDR3 has 17 amino acids. The CDR3 sequence is CASSSLAGGGSYNEQFF. CDR3 DNA: TGTGCTAGCAGCTCACTAGCGGGAGGCGGCTCCTACAATGAGCAGTTCTTC.

The J gene is TRBJ2-1, the V gene TRBV5-1; tentative D call: TRBD2 (5 bases). Trimming took 0 bases from V and 2 from J, leaving 6 bases between them. The length of the CDR3 is 14 residues. Germline-derived CDR1 and CDR2 are SGHRS and YFSETQ. The CDR3 reads CASSLAAAYNEQFF. In DNA, the CDR3 is TGCGCCAGCAGCTTGGCAGCGGCCTACAATGAGCAGTTCTTC.

This clone was observed a few times. This rearrangement joins TRBV9 to TRBJ1-2; tentatively, D is TRBD1 (5 bases). CDR1 is SGDLS, CDR2 YYNGEE, per germline. The CDR3 is 14 amino acids. Trimming stripped 4 bases from V and 5 bases from J, with 15 bases between. CDR3 sequence (DNA): TGTGCCAGCAGCTTTTTTCCAGGGAGGTATGGCTACACCTTC. This encodes CASSFFPGRYGYTF.

As for this clone: The sample carries other DNA sequences with the same CDR3. The chain uses TRBV18 and TRBJ1-5; D perhaps matches TRBD1 (6 bases). Germline CDR1 is KGHSH and CDR2 is LQKENI. Deletions cut 6 bases from V and 5 bases from J, with 14 bases between. The CDR3 consists of 14 residues. The CDR3 here is CASSPGGGDQPQHF. The CDR3, as DNA: TGTGCCAGCTCGCCGGGGGGCGGAGATCAGCCCCAGCATTTT. Full variable domain (outside the CDR3, taken from reference TRBV18 and TRBJ1-5): NAGVMQNPRHLVRRRGQEARLRCSPMKGHSHVYWYRQLPEEGLKFMVYLQKENIIDESGMPKERFSAEFPKEGPSILRIQQVVRGDSAAYFCASSPGGGDQPQHFGDGTRLSIL.

The chain carries TRBV4-2 and TRBJ2-3, with a tentative D call TRBD1 (5 bases). Per the germline V gene, CDR1 is LGHNA and CDR2 is YNFKEQ. Trimming took 0 bases from V and 0 from J, leaving 10 bases between them. This CDR3 contains 16 residues. CDR3 loop: CASSQDQGRSTDTQYF. CDR3 coding DNA: TGTGCCAGCAGCCAAGATCAGGGCAGAAGCACAGATACGCAGTATTTT.

This chain joins TRBV11-2 and TRBJ2-5; D gene ambiguous. V lost 5 bases to trimming and J lost 1 base, with 5 bases between them. Per germline, CDR1 SGHAT and CDR2 FQNNGV. This CDR3 is 12 amino acids long. In nucleotides, the CDR3 is TGTGCCAGCAGCCCCATCCAAGAGACCCAGTACTTC. This gives the protein CASSPIQETQYF.

A few counts support this clone. The rearrangement joins TRBV15 to TRBJ2-5; maybe TRBD1 (5 bases). The V end lost 1 base, the J end lost 4 bases, and 10 bases lay between the germline ends. Germline CDR1 and CDR2: LNHNV and YYDKDF (reference sequence). The CDR3 loop spans 14 amino acids. The CDR3 coding sequence is TGTGCCACCAGCAGAGCAGGGAACAGAGAGACCCAGTACTTC. The encoded protein is CATSRAGNRETQYF.

The rearrangement links TRBV7-2 to TRBJ2-5; 7 positions agree with TRBD1. This CDR3 contains 15 residues. J was trimmed by 3 bases and V by 5 bases; bases with no gene match: 9. Germline V lookup: CDR1 SGHTA, CDR2 FQGNSA. The CDR3, as DNA: TGTGCCAGCAGCCGACAGGGAATCGGAAAAGAGACCCAGTACTTC. Translated: CASSRQGIGKETQYF. Variable domain in full (rest from reference TRBV7-2 and TRBJ2-5): GAGVSQSPSNKVTEKGKDVELRCDPISGHTALYWYRQSLGQGLEFLIYFQGNSAPDKSGLPSDRFSAERTGGSVSTLTIQRTQQEDSAVYLCASSRQGIGKETQYFGPGTRLLVL.

A note on this clone: The identical CDR3 is also encoded by other nucleotide sequences in the sample. The V gene is TRBV2, the J gene TRBJ1-1, with D unclear. The ends were cut back, 4 bases at V and 3 bases at J, with 6 bases in the middle. Germline V gene data show CDR1 as SNHLY and CDR2 as FYNNEI. The CDR3 has 12 residues. The CDR3 DNA sequence: TGTGCCAGCAGTGTAGGAGACACTGAAGCTTTCTTT. Translated: CASSVGDTEAFF.

Only a few counts were recorded for this clone. This chain uses TRBV19 with TRBJ2-2; D is ambiguous. Trimming left V 1 base short and J 3 bases short, with 9 bases between. Germline V gene lookup returns CDR1 LNHDA and CDR2 SQIVND (reference sequence). This CDR3 is 15 amino acids long. The CDR3 sequence: CASSIVWPDTGELFF. The CDR3 DNA sequence: TGTGCCAGTAGTATAGTCTGGCCTGACACCGGGGAGCTGTTTTTT. Combining the CDR3 with reference TRBV19 and TRBJ2-2 gives the whole variable domain DGGITQSPKYLFRKEGQNVTLSCEQNLNHDAMYWYRQDPGQGLRLIYYSQIVNDFQKGDIAEGYSVSREKKESFPLTVTSAQKNPTAFYLCASSIVWPDTGELFFGEGSRLTVL.